This T cell receptor (beta chain) comes out of a study of blood T cell repertoires in COVID-19. In the study overall: Sites in the United States, Italy and Spain provided acute and convalescent COVID-19 samples. Nucleic acid was either cDNA or gDNA, and it came from T cells, B-cell-depleted T cells, or PBMCs.

In the original processing: Amplification with reference gene primers provided the estimates of nucleated cell counts. The table came from immunoSEQ multiplex PCR; TCRdb's copy has only in-frame clones and leaves some out. V, J and clone size derive from that table, while D and trimming were established from the DNA sequence. In the table there are around 200,000 clones, about 86% of which are singletons. Notes on this clone: The same CDR3 arises from other DNA sequences in this sample as well.

Deletions cut 1 base from V and 2 bases from J, with 5 bases between. This CDR3 is 13 amino acids long. The V call is TRBV12-3 or TRBV12-4, the J call TRBJ2-5; the D is unclear. The sample consisted of peripheral blood. The sequence was collected from a man in his fifties with active or convalescent COVID-19. The CDR3 bases are TGTGCCAGCAGTTTAGGGCGGCAAGAGACCCAGTACTTC. This codes for CASSLGRQETQYF.